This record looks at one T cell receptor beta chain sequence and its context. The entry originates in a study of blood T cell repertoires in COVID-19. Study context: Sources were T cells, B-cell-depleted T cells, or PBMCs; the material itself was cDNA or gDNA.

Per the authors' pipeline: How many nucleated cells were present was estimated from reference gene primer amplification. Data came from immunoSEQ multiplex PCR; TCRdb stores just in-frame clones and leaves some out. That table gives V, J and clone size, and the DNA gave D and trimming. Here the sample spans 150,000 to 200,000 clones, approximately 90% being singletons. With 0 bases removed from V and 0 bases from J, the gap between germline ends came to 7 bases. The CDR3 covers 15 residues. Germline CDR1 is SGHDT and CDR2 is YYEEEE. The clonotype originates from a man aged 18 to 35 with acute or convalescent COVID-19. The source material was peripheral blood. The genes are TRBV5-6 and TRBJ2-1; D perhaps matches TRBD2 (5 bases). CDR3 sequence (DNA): TGTGCCAGCAGCTTGGGAACTAGCTCCTACAATGAGCAGTTCTTC. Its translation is CASSLGTSSYNEQFF.